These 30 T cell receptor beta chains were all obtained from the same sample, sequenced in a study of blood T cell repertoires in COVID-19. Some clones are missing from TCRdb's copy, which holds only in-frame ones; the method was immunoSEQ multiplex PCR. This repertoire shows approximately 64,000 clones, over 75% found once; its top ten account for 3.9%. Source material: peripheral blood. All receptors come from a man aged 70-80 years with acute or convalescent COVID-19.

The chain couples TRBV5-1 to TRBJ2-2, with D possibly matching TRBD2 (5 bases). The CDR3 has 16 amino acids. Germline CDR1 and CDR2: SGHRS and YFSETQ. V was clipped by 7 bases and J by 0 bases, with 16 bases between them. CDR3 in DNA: TGCGCCAGCGGCGACTACATATATACGAACACCGGGGAGCTGTTTTTT. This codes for CASGDYIYTNTGELFF. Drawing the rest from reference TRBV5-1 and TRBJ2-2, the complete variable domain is KAGVTQTPRYLIKTRGQQVTLSCSPISGHRSVSWYQQTPGQGLQFLFEYFSETQRNKGNFPGRFSGRQFSNSRSEMNVSTLELGDSALYLCASGDYIYTNTGELFFGEGSRLTVL.

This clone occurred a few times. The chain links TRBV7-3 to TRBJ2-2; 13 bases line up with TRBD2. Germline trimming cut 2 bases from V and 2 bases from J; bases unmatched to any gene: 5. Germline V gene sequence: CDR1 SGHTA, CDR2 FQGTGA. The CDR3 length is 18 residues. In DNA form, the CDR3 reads TGTGCCAGCAGCTTATTTGGACTAGCGGGGGCCAACACCGGGGAGCTGTTTTTT. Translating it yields CASSLFGLAGANTGELFF.

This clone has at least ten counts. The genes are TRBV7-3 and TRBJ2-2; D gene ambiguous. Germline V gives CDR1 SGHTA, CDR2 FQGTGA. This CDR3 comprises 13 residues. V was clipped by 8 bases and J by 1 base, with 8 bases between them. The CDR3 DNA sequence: TGTGCCAGCCAACAAATGAACACCGGGGAGCTGTTTTTT. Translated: CASQQMNTGELFF.

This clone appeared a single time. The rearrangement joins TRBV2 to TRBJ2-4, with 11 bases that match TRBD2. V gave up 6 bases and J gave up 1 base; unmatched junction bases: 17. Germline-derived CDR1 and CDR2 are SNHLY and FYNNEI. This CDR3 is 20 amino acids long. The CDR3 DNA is TGTGCCAGCAGCCCGGGATTAGCGGGGGGGCCGATTCGCGCCAAAAACATTCAGTACTTC. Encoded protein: CASSPGLAGGPIRAKNIQYF.

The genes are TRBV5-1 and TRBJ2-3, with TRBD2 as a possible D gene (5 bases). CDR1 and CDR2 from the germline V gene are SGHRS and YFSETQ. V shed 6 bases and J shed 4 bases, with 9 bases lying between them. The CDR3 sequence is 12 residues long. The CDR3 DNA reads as TGCGCCAGCACGGGGAAGGCAGATACGCAGTATTTT. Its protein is CASTGKADTQYF.

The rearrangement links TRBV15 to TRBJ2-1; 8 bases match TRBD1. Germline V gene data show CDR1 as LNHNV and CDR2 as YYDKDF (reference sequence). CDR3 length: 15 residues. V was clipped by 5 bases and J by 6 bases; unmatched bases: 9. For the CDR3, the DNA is TGTGCCACCAGCCTACGGCGAACAGGGGGCAATGAGCAGTTCTTC. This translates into CATSLRRTGGNEQFF.

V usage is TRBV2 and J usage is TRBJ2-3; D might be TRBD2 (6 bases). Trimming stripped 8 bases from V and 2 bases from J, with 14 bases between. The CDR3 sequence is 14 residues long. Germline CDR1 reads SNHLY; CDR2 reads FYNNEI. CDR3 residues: CASRPRGVTDTQYF. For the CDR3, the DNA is TGTGCCAGCCGTCCGCGGGGCGTCACAGATACGCAGTATTTT.

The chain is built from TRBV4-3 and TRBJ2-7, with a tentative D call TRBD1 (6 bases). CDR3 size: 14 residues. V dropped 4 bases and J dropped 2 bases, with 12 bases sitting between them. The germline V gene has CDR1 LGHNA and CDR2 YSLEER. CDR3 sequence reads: CASSPGWGPYEQYF. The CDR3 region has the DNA TGCGCCAGCAGCCCAGGGTGGGGGCCCTACGAGCAGTACTTC.

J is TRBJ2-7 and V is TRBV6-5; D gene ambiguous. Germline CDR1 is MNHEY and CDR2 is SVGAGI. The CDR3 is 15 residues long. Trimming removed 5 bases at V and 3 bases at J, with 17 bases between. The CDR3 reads CASSPRSSSRYEQYF. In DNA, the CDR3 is TGTGCCAGCAGTCCCCGGAGTAGCTCTCGCTACGAGCAGTACTTC.

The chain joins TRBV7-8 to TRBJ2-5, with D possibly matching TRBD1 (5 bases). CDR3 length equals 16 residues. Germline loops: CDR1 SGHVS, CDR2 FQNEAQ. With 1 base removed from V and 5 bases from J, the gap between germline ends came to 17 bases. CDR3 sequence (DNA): TGTGCCAGCAGCTTAGGGACATCAATACAAGCGGAGACCCAGTACTTC. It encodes CASSLGTSIQAETQYF.

The CDR3 region has the DNA TGTGCCAGCAGCCGTAAGGGGGCGAACTATGGCTACACCTTC. Translation gives CASSRKGANYGYTF. V usage is TRBV9 and J usage is TRBJ1-2; TRBD1 aligns across 7 bases. Germline V gene lookup returns CDR1 SGDLS and CDR2 YYNGEE. The V segment lost 4 bases and the J segment 2 bases; nucleotides outside the gene matches: 5. This CDR3 has 14 amino acids.

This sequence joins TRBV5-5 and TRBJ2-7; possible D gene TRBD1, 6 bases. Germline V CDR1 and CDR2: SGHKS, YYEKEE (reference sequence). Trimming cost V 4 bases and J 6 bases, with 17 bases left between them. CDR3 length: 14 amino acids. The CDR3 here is CASSDPDRTFEQYF. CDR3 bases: TGTGCCAGCAGCGACCCTGACAGGACCTTCGAGCAGTACTTC.

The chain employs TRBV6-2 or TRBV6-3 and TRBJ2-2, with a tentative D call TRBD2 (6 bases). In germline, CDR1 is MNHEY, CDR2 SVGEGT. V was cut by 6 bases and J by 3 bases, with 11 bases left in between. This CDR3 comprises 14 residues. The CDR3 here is CASSRGGDTGELFF. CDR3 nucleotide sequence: TGTGCCAGCAGCCGGGGCGGGGACACCGGGGAGCTGTTTTTT.

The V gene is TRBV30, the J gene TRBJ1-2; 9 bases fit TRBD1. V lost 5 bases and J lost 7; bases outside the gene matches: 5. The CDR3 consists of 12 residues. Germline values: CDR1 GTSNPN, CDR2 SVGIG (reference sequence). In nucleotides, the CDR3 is TGTGCCTGGGAGGGACAGGGACGTGGCTACACCTTC. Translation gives CAWEGQGRGYTF.

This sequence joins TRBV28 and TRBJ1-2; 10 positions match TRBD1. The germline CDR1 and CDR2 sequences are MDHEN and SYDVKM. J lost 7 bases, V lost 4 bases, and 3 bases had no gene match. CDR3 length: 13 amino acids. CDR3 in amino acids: CASSSGTGAGYTF. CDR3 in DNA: TGTGCCAGCAGTTCGGGGACAGGGGCTGGCTACACCTTC.

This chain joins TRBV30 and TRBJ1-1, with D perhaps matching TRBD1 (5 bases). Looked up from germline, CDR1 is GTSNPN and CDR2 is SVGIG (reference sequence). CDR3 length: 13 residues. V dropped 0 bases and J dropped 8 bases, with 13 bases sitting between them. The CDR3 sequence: CAWSVNWQGEAFF. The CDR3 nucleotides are TGTGCCTGGAGTGTAAATTGGCAGGGAGAAGCTTTCTTT.

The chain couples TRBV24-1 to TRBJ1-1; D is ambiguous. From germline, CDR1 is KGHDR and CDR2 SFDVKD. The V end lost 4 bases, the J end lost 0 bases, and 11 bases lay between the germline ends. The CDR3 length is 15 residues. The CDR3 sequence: CATSDTRGMNTEAFF. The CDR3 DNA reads TGTGCCACCAGTGACACGAGAGGGATGAACACTGAAGCTTTCTTT.

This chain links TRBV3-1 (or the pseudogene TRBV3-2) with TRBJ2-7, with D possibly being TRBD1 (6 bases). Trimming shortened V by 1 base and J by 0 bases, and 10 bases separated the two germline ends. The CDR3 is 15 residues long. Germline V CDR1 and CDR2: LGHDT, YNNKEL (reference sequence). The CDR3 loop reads CASSQATGPSYEQYF. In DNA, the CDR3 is TGTGCCAGCAGCCAAGCGACAGGCCCCTCCTACGAGCAGTACTTC.

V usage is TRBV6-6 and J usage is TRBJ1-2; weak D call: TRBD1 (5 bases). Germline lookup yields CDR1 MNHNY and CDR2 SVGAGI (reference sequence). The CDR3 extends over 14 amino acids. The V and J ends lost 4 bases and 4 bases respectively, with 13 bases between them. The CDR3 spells CASSSPTVGYGYTF. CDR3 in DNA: TGTGCCAGCAGTTCCCCGACAGTGGGCTATGGCTACACCTTC.

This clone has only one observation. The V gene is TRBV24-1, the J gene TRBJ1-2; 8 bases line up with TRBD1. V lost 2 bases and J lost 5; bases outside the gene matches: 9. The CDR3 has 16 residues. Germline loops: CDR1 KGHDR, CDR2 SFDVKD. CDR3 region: CATSDWGRTGKYGYTF. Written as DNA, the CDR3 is TGTGCCACCAGTGATTGGGGGAGGACAGGGAAATATGGCTACACCTTC.

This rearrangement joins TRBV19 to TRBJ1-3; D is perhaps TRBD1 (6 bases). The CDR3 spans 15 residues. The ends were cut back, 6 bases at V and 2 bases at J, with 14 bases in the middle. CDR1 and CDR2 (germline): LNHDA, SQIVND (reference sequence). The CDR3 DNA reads TGTGCCAGTAGGCAGGGGCGCGGAACTGGAAACACCATATATTTT. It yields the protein CASRQGRGTGNTIYF.

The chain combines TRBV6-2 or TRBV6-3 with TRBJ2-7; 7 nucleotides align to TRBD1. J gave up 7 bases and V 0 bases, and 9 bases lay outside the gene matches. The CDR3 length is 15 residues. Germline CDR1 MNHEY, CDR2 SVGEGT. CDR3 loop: CASSYSWSRGWEQYF. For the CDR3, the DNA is TGTGCCAGCAGTTACTCGTGGAGCAGGGGGTGGGAGCAGTACTTC.

CDR3 amino acids: CASSLSLAGANEQFF. The CDR3, as DNA: TGTGCCAGCAGCTTATCGCTAGCCGGTGCAAATGAGCAGTTCTTC. The V gene is TRBV7-3, the J gene TRBJ2-1; tentatively, D is TRBD2 (5 bases). The V end lost 2 bases, the J end lost 7 bases, and 15 bases lay between the germline ends. This CDR3 is built from 15 residues. From germline, CDR1 is SGHTA and CDR2 FQGTGA.

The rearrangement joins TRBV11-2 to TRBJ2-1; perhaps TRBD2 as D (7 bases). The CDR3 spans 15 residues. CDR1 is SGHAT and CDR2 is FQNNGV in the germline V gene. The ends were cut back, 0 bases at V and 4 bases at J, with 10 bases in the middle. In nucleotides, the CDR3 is TGTGCCAGCAGCTTAGAGGGGGGGCCGTACAATGAGCAGTTCTTC. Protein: CASSLEGGPYNEQFF.

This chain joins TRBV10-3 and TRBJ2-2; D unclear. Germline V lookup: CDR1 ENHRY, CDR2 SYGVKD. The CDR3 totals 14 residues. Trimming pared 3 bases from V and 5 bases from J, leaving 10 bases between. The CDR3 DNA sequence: TGTGCCATCAGTGAAGGTGTCGGGACCGGGGAGCTGTTTTTT. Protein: CAISEGVGTGELFF.

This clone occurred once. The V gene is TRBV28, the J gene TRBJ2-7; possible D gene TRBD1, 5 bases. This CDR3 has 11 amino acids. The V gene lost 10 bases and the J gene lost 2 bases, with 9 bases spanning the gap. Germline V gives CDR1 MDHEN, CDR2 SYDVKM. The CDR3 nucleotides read TGTGCCACCCAGGGTACCTACGAGCAGTACTTC. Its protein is CATQGTYEQYF.

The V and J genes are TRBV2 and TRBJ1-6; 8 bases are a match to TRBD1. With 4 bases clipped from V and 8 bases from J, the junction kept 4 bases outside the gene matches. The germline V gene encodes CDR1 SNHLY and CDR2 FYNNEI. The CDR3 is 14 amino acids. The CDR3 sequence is CASSGQGKDSPLHF. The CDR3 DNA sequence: TGTGCCAGCAGTGGACAGGGGAAGGATTCACCCCTCCACTTT.

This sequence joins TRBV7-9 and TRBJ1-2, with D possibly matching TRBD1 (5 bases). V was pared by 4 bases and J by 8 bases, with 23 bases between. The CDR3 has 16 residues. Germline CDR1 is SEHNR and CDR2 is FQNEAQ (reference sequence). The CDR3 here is CASSYTDSADLGGYTF. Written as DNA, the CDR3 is TGTGCCAGCAGCTACACCGACAGCGCTGACTTGGGGGGCTACACCTTC.

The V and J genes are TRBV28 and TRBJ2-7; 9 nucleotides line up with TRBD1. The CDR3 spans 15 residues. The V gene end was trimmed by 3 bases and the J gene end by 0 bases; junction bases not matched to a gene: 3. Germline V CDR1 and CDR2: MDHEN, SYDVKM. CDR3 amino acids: CASSFTGGTSYEQYF. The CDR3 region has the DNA TGTGCCAGCAGTTTCACAGGGGGCACCTCCTACGAGCAGTACTTC.

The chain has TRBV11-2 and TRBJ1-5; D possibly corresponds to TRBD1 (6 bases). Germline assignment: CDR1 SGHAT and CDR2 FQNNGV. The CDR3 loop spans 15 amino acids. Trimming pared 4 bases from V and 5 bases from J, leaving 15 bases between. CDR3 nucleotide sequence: TGTGCCAGCAGCTCCGGGTACAGGGACGATCAGCCCCAGCATTTT. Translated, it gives CASSSGYRDDQPQHF.